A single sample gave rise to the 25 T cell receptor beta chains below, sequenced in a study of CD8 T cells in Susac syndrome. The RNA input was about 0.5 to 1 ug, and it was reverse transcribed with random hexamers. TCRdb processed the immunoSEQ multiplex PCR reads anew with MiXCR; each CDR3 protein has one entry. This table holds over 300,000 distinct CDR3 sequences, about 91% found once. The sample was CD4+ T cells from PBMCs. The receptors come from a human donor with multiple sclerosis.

The CDR3: CASSFISGDYNEQFF. Written as DNA, the CDR3 is TGTGCCAGCAGCTTTATTAGCGGGGACTACAATGAGCAGTTCTTC. The chain employs TRBV5-4 and TRBJ2-1; 8 bases are shared with TRBD2. CDR3 length equals 15 residues. Germline-derived CDR1 and CDR2 are SGHNT and YYREEE (reference sequence). The V and J ends lost 2 bases and 3 bases, in that order; junction bases with no gene match: 4.

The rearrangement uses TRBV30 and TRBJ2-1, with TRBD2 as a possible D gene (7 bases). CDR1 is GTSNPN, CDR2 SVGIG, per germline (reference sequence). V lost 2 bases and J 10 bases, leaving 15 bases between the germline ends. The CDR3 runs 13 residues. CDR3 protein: CAWSRGGGTEQFF. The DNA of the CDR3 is TGTGCCTGGAGTCGAGGGGGGGGGACGGAGCAGTTCTTC. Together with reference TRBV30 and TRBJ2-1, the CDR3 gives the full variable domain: SQTIHQWPATLVQPVGSPLSLECTVEGTSNPNLYWYRQAAGRGLQLLFYSVGIGQISSEVPQNLSASRPQDRQFILSSKKLLLSDSGFYLCAWSRGGGTEQFFGPGTRLTVL.

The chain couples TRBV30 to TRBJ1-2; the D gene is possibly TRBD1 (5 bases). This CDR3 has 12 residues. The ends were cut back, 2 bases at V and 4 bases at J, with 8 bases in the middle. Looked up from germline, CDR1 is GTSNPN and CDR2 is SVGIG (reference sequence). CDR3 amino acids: CAWSLDSYGYTF. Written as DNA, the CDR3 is TGTGCCTGGAGTCTCGACAGCTATGGCTACACCTTC.

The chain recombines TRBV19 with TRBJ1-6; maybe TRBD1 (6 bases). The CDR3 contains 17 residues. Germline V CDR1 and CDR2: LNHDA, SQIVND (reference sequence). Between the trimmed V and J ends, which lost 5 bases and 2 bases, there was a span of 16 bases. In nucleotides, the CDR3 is TGTGCCAGTAGTCCCGTGGACAGTACTACCTATAATTCACCCCTCCACTTT. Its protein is CASSPVDSTTYNSPLHF.

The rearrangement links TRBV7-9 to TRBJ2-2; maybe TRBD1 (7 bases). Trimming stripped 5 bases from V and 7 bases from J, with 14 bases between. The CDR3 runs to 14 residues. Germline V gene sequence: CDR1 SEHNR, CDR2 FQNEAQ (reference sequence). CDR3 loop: CASSAGQYVGELFF. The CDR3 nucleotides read TGTGCCAGCAGCGCGGGACAGTATGTCGGGGAGCTGTTTTTT.

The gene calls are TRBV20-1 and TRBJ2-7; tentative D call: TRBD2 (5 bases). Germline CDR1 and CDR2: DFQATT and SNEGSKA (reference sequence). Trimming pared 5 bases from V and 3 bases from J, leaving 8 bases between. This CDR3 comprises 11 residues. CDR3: CSAGESYEQYF. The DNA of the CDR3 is TGCAGTGCTGGGGAGAGCTACGAGCAGTACTTC.

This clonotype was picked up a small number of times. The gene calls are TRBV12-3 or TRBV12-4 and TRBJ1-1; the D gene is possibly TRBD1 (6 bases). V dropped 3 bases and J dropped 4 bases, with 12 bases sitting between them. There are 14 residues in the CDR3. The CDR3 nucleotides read TGTGCCAGCAGTTTCCGGGGGCGCGGCACTGAAGCTTTCTTT. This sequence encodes CASSFRGRGTEAFF.

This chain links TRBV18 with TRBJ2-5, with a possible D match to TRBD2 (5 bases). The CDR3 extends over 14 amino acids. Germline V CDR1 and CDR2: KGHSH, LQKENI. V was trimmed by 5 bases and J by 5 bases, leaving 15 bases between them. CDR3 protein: CASSAVRARETQYF. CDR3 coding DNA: TGTGCCAGCTCAGCAGTGAGGGCACGGGAGACCCAGTACTTC.

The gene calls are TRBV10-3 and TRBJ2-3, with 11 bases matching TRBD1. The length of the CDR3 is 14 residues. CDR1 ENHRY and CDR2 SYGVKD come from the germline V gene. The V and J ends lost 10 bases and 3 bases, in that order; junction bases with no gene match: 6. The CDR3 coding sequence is TGTGCCACCCTGGACAGGGGGCAGACAGATACGCAGTATTTT. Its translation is CATLDRGQTDTQYF.

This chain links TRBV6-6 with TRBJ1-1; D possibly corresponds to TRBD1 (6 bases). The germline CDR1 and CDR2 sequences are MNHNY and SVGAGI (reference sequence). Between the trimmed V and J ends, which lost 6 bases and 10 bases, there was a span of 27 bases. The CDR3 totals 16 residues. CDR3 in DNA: TGTGCCAGCAGACGCCCCGGGGTCGGGACACTGATTGGAGCTTTCTTT. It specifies CASRRPGVGTLIGAFF.

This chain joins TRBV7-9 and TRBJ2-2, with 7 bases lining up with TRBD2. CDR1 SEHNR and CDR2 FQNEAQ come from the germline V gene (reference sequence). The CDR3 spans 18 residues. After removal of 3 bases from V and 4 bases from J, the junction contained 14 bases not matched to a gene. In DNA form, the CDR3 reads TGTGCCAGCAGCTTTTGGTATCCGCGGCGGGAGTTCACCGGGGAGCTGTTTTTT. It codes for CASSFWYPRREFTGELFF.

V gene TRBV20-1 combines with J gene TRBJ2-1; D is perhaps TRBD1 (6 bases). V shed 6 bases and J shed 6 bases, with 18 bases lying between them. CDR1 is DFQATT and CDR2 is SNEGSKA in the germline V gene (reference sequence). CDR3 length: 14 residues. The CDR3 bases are TGCAGTGCCGGACTCGGACAGTTGACCAATGAGCAGTTCTTC. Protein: CSAGLGQLTNEQFF.

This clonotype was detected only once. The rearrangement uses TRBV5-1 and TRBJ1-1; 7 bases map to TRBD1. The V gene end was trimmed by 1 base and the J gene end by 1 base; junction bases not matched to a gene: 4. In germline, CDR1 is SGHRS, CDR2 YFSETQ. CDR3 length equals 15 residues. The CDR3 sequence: CASSLQGGKNTEAFF. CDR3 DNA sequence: TGCGCCAGCAGCTTGCAGGGGGGAAAGAACACTGAAGCTTTCTTT.

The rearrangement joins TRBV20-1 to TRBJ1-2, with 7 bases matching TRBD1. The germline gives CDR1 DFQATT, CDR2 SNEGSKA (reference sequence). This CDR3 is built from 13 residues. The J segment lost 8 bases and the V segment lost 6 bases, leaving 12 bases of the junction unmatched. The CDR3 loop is CSATPGTAVGYTF. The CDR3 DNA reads TGCAGTGCGACCCCGGGGACAGCAGTCGGCTACACCTTC.

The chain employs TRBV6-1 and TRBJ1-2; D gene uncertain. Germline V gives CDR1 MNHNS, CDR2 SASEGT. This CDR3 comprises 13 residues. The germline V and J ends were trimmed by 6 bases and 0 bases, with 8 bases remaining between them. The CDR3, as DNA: TGTGCCAGCAGGGCTGATGCTAACTATGGCTACACCTTC. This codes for CASRADANYGYTF.

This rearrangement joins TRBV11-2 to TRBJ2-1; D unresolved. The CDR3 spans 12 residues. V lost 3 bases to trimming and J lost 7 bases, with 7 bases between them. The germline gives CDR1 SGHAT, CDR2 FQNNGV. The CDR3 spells CASSLFVNEQFF. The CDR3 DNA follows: TGTGCCAGCAGCTTGTTCGTGAATGAGCAGTTCTTC.

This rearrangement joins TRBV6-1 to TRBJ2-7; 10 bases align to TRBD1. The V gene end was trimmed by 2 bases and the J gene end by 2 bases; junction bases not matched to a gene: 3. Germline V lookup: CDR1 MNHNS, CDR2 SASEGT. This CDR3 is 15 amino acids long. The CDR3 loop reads CASSERTGGAYEQYF. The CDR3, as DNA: TGTGCCAGCAGTGAAAGGACAGGGGGGGCCTACGAGCAGTACTTC.

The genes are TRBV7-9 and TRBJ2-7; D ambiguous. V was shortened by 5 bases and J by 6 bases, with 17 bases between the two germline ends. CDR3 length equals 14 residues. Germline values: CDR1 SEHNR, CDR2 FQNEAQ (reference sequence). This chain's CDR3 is CASSRSGSRSEQYF. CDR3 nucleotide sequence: TGTGCCAGCAGCAGGAGTGGTTCACGGTCCGAGCAGTACTTC.

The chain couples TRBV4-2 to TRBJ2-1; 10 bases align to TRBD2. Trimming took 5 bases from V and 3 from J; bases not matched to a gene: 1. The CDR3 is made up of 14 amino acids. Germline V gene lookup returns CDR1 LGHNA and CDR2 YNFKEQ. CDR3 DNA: TGTGCCAGCAGCGGGACTAGCGTCTACAATGAGCAGTTCTTC. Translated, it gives CASSGTSVYNEQFF.

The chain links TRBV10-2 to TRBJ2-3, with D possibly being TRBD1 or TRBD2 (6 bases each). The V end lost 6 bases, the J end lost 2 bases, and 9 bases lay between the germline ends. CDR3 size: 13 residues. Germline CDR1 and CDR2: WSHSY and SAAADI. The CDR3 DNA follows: TGCGCCAGCAGAGGGGGGCCCACAGATACGCAGTATTTT. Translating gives CASRGGPTDTQYF.

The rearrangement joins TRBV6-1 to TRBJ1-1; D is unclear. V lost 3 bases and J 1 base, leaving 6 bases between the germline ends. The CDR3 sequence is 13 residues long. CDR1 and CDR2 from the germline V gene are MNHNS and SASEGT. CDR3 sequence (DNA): TGTGCCAGCAGTGAGGACCCGAACACTGAAGCTTTCTTT. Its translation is CASSEDPNTEAFF.

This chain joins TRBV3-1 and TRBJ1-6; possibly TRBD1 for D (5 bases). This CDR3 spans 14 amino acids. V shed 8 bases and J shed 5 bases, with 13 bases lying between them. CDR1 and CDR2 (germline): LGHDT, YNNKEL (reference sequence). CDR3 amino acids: CASRDGAHNSPLHF. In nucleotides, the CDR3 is TGTGCCAGCCGGGACGGCGCACATAATTCACCCCTCCACTTT.

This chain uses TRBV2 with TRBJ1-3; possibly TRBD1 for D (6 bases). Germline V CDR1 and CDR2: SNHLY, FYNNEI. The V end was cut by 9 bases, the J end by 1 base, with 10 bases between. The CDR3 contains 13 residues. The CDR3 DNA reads TGTGCCAGTCGACAGGAATCTGGAAACACCATATATTTT. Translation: CASRQESGNTIYF.

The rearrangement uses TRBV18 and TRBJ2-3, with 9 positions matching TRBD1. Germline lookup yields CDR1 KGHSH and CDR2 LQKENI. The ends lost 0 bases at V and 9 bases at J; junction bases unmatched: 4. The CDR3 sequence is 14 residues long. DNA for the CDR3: TGTGCCAGCTCACCACCAGCGGGACAGGGAACGCAGTATTTT. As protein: CASSPPAGQGTQYF. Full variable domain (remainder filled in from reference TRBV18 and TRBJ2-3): NAGVMQNPRHLVRRRGQEARLRCSPMKGHSHVYWYRQLPEEGLKFMVYLQKENIIDESGMPKERFSAEFPKEGPSILRIQQVVRGDSAAYFCASSPPAGQGTQYFGPGTRLTVL.

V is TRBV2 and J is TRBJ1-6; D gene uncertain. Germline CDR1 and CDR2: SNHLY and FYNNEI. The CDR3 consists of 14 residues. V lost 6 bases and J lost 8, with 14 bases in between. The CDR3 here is CASRSLGPDSPLHF. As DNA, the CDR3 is TGTGCCAGCAGATCCCTTGGTCCCGATTCACCCCTCCACTTT.